This TCR beta chain is from a study of T cell clonality in common variable immunodeficiency. Findings and caveats of the study: CVID subjects had higher TCRbeta clonality than healthy controls, most marked in about a third. In common variable immunodeficiency, TCR beta chains reportedly carried fewer deletions and N-nucleotide insertions. CVID subjects shared fewer TCRbeta clones than healthy controls did.

The method was immunoSEQ multiplex PCR; TCRdb's version includes in-frame clones alone and lacks a portion of them. The data show about 15,000 clones, with none appearing a single time. Caucasian heritage predominated among both patients and controls. V lost 0 bases to trimming and J lost 5 bases, with 5 bases between them. CDR3 length: 12 amino acids. Germline lookup yields CDR1 SGHRS and CDR2 YFSETQ. Concerning this clone itself: Its target is not known. Read coverage stops 3 residues before the CDR3 terminus; the germline J gene supplies the remainder.

The chain is built from TRBV5-1 and TRBJ2-5, with D unclear. Sequencing used peripheral blood mononuclear cells. This receptor was obtained from a human donor with common variable immunodeficiency. Partial CDR3 DNA: TGCGCCAGCAGCTTGGCCCAGGAGACC. It translates to CASSLAQET. Given in full, the CDR3 is CASSLAQETQYF. Supplemented by reference TRBV5-1 and TRBJ2-5, the full variable domain reads KAGVTQTPRYLIKTRGQQVTLSCSPISGHRSVSWYQQTPGQGLQFLFEYFSETQRNKGNFPGRFSGRQFSNSRSEMNVSTLELGDSALYLCASSLAQETQYFGPGTRLLVL.